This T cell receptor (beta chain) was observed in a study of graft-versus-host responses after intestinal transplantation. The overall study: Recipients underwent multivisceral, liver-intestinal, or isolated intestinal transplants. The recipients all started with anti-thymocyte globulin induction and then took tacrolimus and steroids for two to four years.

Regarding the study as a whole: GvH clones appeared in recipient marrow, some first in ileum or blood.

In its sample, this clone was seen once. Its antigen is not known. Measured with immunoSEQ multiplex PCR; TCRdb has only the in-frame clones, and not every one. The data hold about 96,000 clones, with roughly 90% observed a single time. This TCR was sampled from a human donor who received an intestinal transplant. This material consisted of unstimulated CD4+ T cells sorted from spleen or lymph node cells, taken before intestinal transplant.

This CDR3 is CASSRDGSNQPQHF. CDR3 DNA sequence: TGTGCCAGCAGTCGGGACGGGAGCAATCAGCCCCAGCATTTT. The V and J genes are TRBV27 and TRBJ1-5; possible D gene TRBD1, 5 bases. This CDR3 has 14 amino acids. With 5 bases removed from V and 1 base from J, the gap between germline ends came to 9 bases. CDR1 is MNHEY and CDR2 is SMNVEV in the germline V gene (reference sequence).